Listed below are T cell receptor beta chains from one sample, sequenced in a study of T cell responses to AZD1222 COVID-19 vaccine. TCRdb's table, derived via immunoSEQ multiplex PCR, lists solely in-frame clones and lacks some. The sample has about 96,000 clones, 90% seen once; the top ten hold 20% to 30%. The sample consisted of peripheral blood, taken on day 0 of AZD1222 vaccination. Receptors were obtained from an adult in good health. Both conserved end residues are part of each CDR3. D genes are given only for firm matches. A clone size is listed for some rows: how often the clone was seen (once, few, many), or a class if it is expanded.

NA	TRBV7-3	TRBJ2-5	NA	CASSLTGPRDKETQYF	TGTGCCAGCAGCTTAACCGGTCCACGCGATAAAGAGACCCAGTACTTC
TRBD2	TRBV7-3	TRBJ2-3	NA	CASSPTSGGTDTQYF	TGTGCCAGCAGCCCCACTAGCGGGGGCACAGATACGCAGTATTTT
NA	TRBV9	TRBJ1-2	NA	CASTNQGITGYTF	TGTGCCAGCACCAACCAGGGGATCACGGGCTACACCTTC
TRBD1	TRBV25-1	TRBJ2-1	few	CASSESGGGNEQFF	TGTGCCAGCAGTGAATCAGGGGGCGGCAATGAGCAGTTCTTC
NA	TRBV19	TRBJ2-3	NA	CASRGLLTRTDTQYF	TGTGCCAGTAGGGGCCTTCTTACAAGGACAGATACGCAGTATTTT
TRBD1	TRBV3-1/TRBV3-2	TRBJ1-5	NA	CASSQGQGVGQPQHF	TGTGCCAGCAGCCAAGGACAGGGGGTCGGTCAGCCCCAGCATTTT
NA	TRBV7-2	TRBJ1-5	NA	CASSLGQAYSNQPQHF	TGTGCCAGCAGCTTAGGACAGGCGTATAGCAATCAGCCCCAGCATTTT
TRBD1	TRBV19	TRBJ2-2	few	CASSIGQVTGELFF	TGTGCCAGTAGTATTGGACAGGTTACCGGGGAGCTGTTTTTT
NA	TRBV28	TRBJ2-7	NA	CASSLVEGGQYF	TGTGCCAGCAGTTTGGTGGAGGGCGGGCAGTACTTC
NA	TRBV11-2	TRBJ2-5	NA	CASSLGDRLTAQYF	TGTGCCAGCAGCTTAGGGGATAGACTAACGGCCCAGTACTTC
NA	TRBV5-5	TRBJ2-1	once	CASSFPGRNEQFF	TGTGCCAGCAGCTTCCCAGGGAGGAATGAGCAGTTCTTC
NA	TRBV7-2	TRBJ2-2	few	CACSLTYTGELFF	TGTGCCTGCAGCTTGACATACACCGGGGAGCTGTTTTTT
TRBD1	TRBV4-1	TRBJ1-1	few	CASSHPSDRADMNTEAFF	TGCGCCAGCAGCCACCCCTCTGACAGGGCCGACATGAACACTGAAGCTTTCTTT
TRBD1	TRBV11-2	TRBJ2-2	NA	CASTFPGQGANTGELFF	TGTGCCAGCACCTTCCCGGGACAGGGGGCGAACACCGGGGAGCTGTTTTTT